The present T cell receptor beta chain was sequenced within a study of blood T cell repertoires in COVID-19. Sequenced by immunoSEQ multiplex PCR; TCRdb stores in-frame clones only, minus some. In the table there are tens of thousands of clones, roughly 88% of which are singletons. CDR3 size: 17 residues. CDR1 is SGHTS, CDR2 YDEGEE, per germline. Deletions cut 4 bases from V and 3 bases from J, with 22 bases between. This receptor was obtained from a man aged 65 to 85 with acute or convalescent COVID-19. Sequences were obtained from peripheral blood. V gene TRBV5-8 combines with J gene TRBJ1-1; D unresolved. CDR3 in amino acids: CASSNQEGAGFYTEAFF. The DNA of the CDR3 is TGTGCCAGCAGCAACCAGGAGGGCGCTGGTTTTTACACTGAAGCTTTCTTT.